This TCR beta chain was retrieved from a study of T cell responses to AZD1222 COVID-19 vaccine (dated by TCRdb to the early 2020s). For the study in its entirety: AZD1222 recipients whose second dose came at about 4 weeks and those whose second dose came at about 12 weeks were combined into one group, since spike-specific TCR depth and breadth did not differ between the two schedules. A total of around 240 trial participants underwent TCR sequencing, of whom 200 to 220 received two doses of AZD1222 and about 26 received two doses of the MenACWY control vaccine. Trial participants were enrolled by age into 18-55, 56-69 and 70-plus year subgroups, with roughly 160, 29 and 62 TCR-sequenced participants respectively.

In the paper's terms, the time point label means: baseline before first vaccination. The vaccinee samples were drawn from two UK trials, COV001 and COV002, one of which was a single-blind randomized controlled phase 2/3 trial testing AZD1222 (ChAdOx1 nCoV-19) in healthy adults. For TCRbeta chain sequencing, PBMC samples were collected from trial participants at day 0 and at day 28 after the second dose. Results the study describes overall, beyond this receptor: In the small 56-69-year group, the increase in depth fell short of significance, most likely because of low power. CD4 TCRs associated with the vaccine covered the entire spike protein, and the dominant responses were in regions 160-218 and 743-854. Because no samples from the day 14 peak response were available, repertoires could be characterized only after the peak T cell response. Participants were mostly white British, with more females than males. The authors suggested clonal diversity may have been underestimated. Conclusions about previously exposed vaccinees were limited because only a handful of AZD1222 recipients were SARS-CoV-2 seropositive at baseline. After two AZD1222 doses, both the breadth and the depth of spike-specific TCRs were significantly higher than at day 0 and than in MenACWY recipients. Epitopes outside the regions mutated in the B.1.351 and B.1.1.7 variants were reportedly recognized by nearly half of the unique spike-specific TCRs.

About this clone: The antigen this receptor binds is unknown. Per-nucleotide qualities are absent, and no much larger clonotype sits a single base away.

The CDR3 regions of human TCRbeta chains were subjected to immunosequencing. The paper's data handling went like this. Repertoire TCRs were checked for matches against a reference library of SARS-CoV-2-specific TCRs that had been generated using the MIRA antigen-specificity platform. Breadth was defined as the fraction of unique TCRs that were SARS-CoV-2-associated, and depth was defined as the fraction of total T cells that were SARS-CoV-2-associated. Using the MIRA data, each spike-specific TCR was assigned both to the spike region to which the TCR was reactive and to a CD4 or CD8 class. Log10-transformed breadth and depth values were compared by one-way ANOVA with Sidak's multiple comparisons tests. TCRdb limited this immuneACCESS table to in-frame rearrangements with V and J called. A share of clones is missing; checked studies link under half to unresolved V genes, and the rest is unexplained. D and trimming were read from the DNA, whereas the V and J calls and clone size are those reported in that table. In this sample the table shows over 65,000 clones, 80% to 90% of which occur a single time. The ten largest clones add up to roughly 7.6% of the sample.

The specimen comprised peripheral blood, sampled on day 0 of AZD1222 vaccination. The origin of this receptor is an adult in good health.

Here is the DNA: TGCGCCAGCAGTGAATCTGTATGGGGGACACGGCTCTACGAGCAGTACTTC. Translated, this is CASSESVWGTRLYEQYF. The rearranged chain carries TRBV10-1 and TRBJ2-7; the D region possibly corresponds to TRBD1 (6 bases align). Cut back by 3 bases and 3 bases, the V and J ends lie 21 bases apart. The germline V gene (reference sequence) sets CDR1 to WNHNN and CDR2 to SYGVQD. The CDR3 starts with the cysteine, ends with the phenylalanine, and has 17 residues. Just CDR3 DNA is preserved here, 51 bases in frame from base 1.